The subject of this entry is one T cell receptor beta chain. What it binds is unknown. Both 60 Vbeta primers and 13 Jbeta primers went into the PCR. Methods used by the authors: Later reanalysis found 80 million or so unique TCR beta chains, 9 million to 12 million of them shared. TCRdb's copy holds only in-frame clones and misses some; the assay was immunoSEQ multiplex PCR. That table is the source of V, J and clone size, and D and trimming were worked out from the DNA. In the table there are some 98,000 clones, more than 70% of which are singletons. This CDR3 is 14 amino acids long. V lost 0 bases, J lost 10 bases, and 16 bases lay in between. CDR1 is SGHRS, CDR2 YFSETQ, per germline. The entry originates in a study of cytomegalovirus exposure and HLA in healthy donors. Study observations and caveats: Listed as cytomegalovirus-associated were 170 or so TCR beta chains. Roughly uniform sequencing depth across donors was assumed, possibly incorrectly. Per a later analysis, HLA-associated TCR beta chains showed more clonal expansion than other, equally common TCR beta chains.

The sample consisted of PBMCs. This clonotype was sampled from a female donor in good health and CMV-seronegative. This chain links TRBV5-1 with TRBJ1-1; no reliable D call. The CDR3 sequence is CASSLASGSVGAFF. The CDR3 DNA sequence: TGCGCCAGCAGCTTGGCATCCGGGTCTGTTGGAGCTTTCTTT.